Only a few counts were recorded for the clone carrying this T cell receptor (beta chain). Germline-derived CDR1 and CDR2 are SGHTA and FQGNSA. CDR3 size: 13 residues. After removal of 5 bases from V and 7 bases from J, the junction contained 3 bases not matched to a gene. The sample originates from a study of PD-L1 blockade in urothelial cancer. What went into each PCR as a spike was synthetic TCR analog templates. The repertoire was sequenced with immunoSEQ multiplex PCR; TCRdb's copy has only in-frame clones and lacks some. The data hold approximately 26,000 clones, with approximately 86% observed a single time.

The origin of this receptor is a man in his 60s with urothelial cancer. The V and J genes are TRBV7-2 and TRBJ1-5; 9 bases are shared with TRBD1. Material: PBMCs, obtained around atezolizumab (anti-PD-L1) treatment. The CDR3 loop reads CASSLDRGQPQHF. The CDR3 DNA follows: TGTGCCAGCAGCCTGGACAGGGGACAGCCCCAGCATTTT.